This T cell receptor (beta chain) was documented in a study of blood T cells in healthy people across ages. Using a J-beta primer mix together with a sample-barcoded 5' primer, a second PCR was run for about 6 to 11 cycles. TCRdb redid the calling of the 5' RACE reads with MiXCR, one entry per CDR3 protein. The repertoire consists of around 800,000 distinct CDR3 sequences, with about a quarter occurring once and the leading ten covering 3%. The V and J ends lost 4 bases and 5 bases respectively, with 15 bases between them. Per germline, CDR1 SGHDT and CDR2 YYEEEE. The CDR3 is 14 amino acids. Whole-study results and caveats: TCR beta diversity per million T cells fell roughly linearly with age.

With regard to this clonotype: Its antigen is still unknown.

These same data were also listed under a study on T cells of mothers and their children. Turning to that study: cDNA synthesis used all extracted RNA, 1.5 ug per 15 ul.

The receptor was derived from a boy aged 5-17 years in good health. The specimen sequenced was blood. The chain carries TRBV5-6 and TRBJ1-2; no clear D. CDR3 coding DNA: TGTGCCAGCAGCGCGGTAAAGCGATCGTATGGCTACACCTTC. Amino acids: CASSAVKRSYGYTF.